These 26 T cell receptor beta chains originate from one sample sequenced in a study of CD8 T cells in Susac syndrome (dated by TCRdb to about 2019). Libraries were made using the immunoSEQ multiplex PCR assay. RNA was extracted using the RNeasy kit, and about 0.5 to 1 ug of the RNA was reverse transcribed with random hexamers. TCRdb trimmed the raw reads at Q25, called clones with MiXCR and kept productive beta chains. All rows with the same CDR3 protein become a single entry with the most common DNA and genes. Present in this sample are some 210,000 distinct CDR3 sequences, roughly 93% of which were seen just once. Around 0.16% of the sample is in the top ten clones. Sample: CD4+ T cells from PBMCs. The receptors originated from a human donor with Susac syndrome.

This clonotype appeared a single time. The chain is built from TRBV30 and TRBJ2-3; D is perhaps TRBD1 (6 bases). This CDR3 is 13 amino acids long. Germline loops: CDR1 GTSNPN, CDR2 SVGIG (reference sequence). V was shortened by 6 bases and J by 2 bases, with 12 bases between the two germline ends. The CDR3 protein is CACRQGLTDTQYF. CDR3 nucleotide sequence: TGTGCCTGTCGTCAGGGGCTCACAGATACGCAGTATTTT.

The chain joins TRBV15 to TRBJ1-2, with TRBD1 matching 7 bases. Germline CDR1 is LNHNV and CDR2 is YYDKDF (reference sequence). This CDR3 comprises 17 residues. The V segment lost 5 bases and the J segment 3 bases; nucleotides outside the gene matches: 15. CDR3 sequence reads: CATSGRAAGGRDYGYTF. The CDR3, as DNA: TGTGCCACCAGCGGTAGAGCAGCAGGGGGACGGGACTATGGCTACACCTTC. Drawing the rest from reference TRBV15 and TRBJ1-2, the complete variable domain is DAMVIQNPRYQVTQFGKPVTLSCSQTLNHNVMYWYQQKSSQAPKLLFHYYDKDFNNEADTPDNFQSRRPNTSFCFLDIRSPGLGDTAMYLCATSGRAAGGRDYGYTFGSGTRLTVV.

The V and J genes are TRBV29-1 and TRBJ2-5, with TRBD2 identical over 11 bases. The CDR3 contains 16 residues. Germline V gives CDR1 SQVTM, CDR2 ANQGSEA. The V and J ends lost 2 bases and 5 bases, in that order; junction bases with no gene match: 10. As DNA, the CDR3 is TGCAGCGTTGAAATAGTAGCGGGGGGGCCCGAGGAGACCCAGTACTTC. As protein: CSVEIVAGGPEETQYF.

The chain joins TRBV3-1 to TRBJ1-5, with a possible D match to TRBD1 (5 bases). The germline V gene encodes CDR1 LGHDT and CDR2 YNNKEL (reference sequence). The germline V and J ends were trimmed by 1 base and 9 bases, with 16 bases remaining between them. The CDR3 has 15 residues. The chain's CDR3 is CASSQGTIGGRPQHF. CDR3 sequence (DNA): TGTGCCAGCAGCCAAGGTACGATTGGGGGACGGCCCCAGCATTTT.

This sequence joins TRBV9 and TRBJ2-5, with 8 bases matching TRBD1. The CDR3 is made up of 15 amino acids. After removal of 3 bases from V and 7 bases from J, the junction contained 11 bases not matched to a gene. Germline CDR1 SGDLS, CDR2 YYNGEE. In nucleotides, the CDR3 is TGTGCCAGCAGCGCGGGACAGGCGGAAGGGGGGACCCAGTACTTC. Protein sequence: CASSAGQAEGGTQYF.

This chain uses TRBV19 with TRBJ2-3; D unresolved. This CDR3 region has 12 residues. The germline V gene encodes CDR1 LNHDA and CDR2 SQIVND (reference sequence). V lost 7 bases and J 2 bases, leaving 7 bases between the germline ends. The CDR3 DNA reads as TGTGCCAGTACAGGACCCACAGATACGCAGTATTTT. This translates into CASTGPTDTQYF.

The J gene is TRBJ2-3, the V gene TRBV20-1; 15 bases align to TRBD2. This CDR3 is 16 amino acids long. V lost 5 bases to trimming and J lost 6 bases; unmatched junction nucleotides: 9. The germline gives CDR1 DFQATT, CDR2 SNEGSKA (reference sequence). CDR3 loop: CSAAGLAGGPSDTQYF. Written as DNA, the CDR3 is TGCAGTGCTGCTGGACTAGCGGGGGGGCCGAGTGATACGCAGTATTTT.

This chain connects TRBV4-3 to TRBJ1-1; D is perhaps TRBD1 (5 bases). CDR1 LGHNA and CDR2 YSLEER come from the germline V gene. Trimming pared 0 bases from V and 5 bases from J, leaving 10 bases between. The length of the CDR3 is 14 residues. The chain's CDR3 is CASSQDGAATEAFF. CDR3 bases: TGCGCCAGCAGCCAAGATGGGGCAGCTACTGAAGCTTTCTTT.

This clonotype appeared once. The chain combines TRBV12-3 or TRBV12-4 with TRBJ1-2; D remains unclear. CDR3 length equals 14 residues. Trimming stripped 6 bases from V and 4 bases from J, with 15 bases between. The CDR3 coding sequence is TGTGCCAGCAGCCAAGCTCGGGAAGGCTATGGCTACACCTTC. It specifies CASSQAREGYGYTF.

The gene calls are TRBV12-3 or TRBV12-4 and TRBJ2-7; 9 nucleotides line up with TRBD2. V trimming: 3 bases; J trimming: 2 bases; junction bases outside the gene matches: 2. The CDR3 consists of 14 residues. Here the CDR3 DNA reads TGTGCCAGCAGTTTCCTAGCGGGAACCTACGAGCAGTACTTC. The encoded protein is CASSFLAGTYEQYF.

The genes are TRBV7-2 and TRBJ2-7, with TRBD2 identical over 8 bases. With 5 bases clipped from V and 0 bases from J, the junction kept 6 bases outside the gene matches. Germline V lookup: CDR1 SGHTA, CDR2 FQGNSA. The CDR3 is 15 amino acids. CDR3 loop: CASSPSGGPSYEQYF. The CDR3 nucleotides read TGTGCCAGCAGCCCATCGGGGGGGCCCTCCTACGAGCAGTACTTC.

This chain connects TRBV28 to TRBJ1-5; D perhaps matches TRBD1 (5 bases). Trimming took off 3 bases at V and 11 bases at J, with 17 bases between the two ends. Germline CDR1 reads MDHEN; CDR2 reads SYDVKM. The CDR3 sequence is 14 residues long. The CDR3 bases are TGTGCCAGCAGTTTGCCCCGGGGGGGATCGGCCCAGCATTTT. Protein sequence: CASSLPRGGSAQHF.

The rearrangement joins TRBV20-1 to TRBJ2-4; 12 nucleotides match TRBD2. V lost 5 bases and J lost 2; bases outside the gene matches: 7. CDR3 size: 16 residues. The germline V gene has CDR1 DFQATT and CDR2 SNEGSKA (reference sequence). Written as DNA, the CDR3 is TGCAGTGCTCGGGCTAGCGGGGGGGAATCCAAAAACATTCAGTACTTC. It yields the protein CSARASGGESKNIQYF.

This sequence joins TRBV5-1 and TRBJ2-2; D is perhaps TRBD1 (5 bases). CDR1 is SGHRS, CDR2 YFSETQ, per germline. The CDR3 spans 16 residues. V was trimmed by 0 bases and J by 1 base, leaving 10 bases between them. CDR3 amino acids: CASSLAATENTGELFF. For the CDR3, the DNA is TGCGCCAGCAGCTTGGCCGCGACAGAGAACACCGGGGAGCTGTTTTTT.

This chain links TRBV5-1 with TRBJ2-2; 7 bases line up with TRBD1. The J segment lost 5 bases and the V segment lost 8 bases, leaving 12 bases of the junction unmatched. CDR3 size: 15 residues. Germline lookup yields CDR1 SGHRS and CDR2 YFSETQ. CDR3 protein: CASQGVLQGTGELFF. CDR3 in DNA: TGCGCCAGTCAGGGCGTTCTACAGGGGACCGGGGAGCTGTTTTTT.

The chain couples TRBV12-5 to TRBJ2-3, with D unresolved. Between the trimmed V and J ends, which lost 6 bases and 9 bases, there was a span of 13 bases. The CDR3 runs to 12 residues. Germline V gives CDR1 LGHNT, CDR2 FRNRAP. Here the CDR3 DNA reads TGTGCTAGTGGCGCAGATACGGCCACGCAGTATTTT. This sequence encodes CASGADTATQYF. Based on the CDR3 plus reference TRBV12-5 and TRBJ2-3, the full variable domain is DARVTQTPRHKVTEMGQEVTMRCQPILGHNTVFWYRQTMMQGLELLAYFRNRAPLDDSGMPKDRFSAEMPDATLATLKIQPSEPRDSAVYFCASGADTATQYFGPGTRLTVL.

The chain recombines TRBV20-1 with TRBJ1-2; D is uncertain. Trimming pared 3 bases from V and 6 bases from J, leaving 14 bases between. The CDR3 spans 13 residues. The germline gives CDR1 DFQATT, CDR2 SNEGSKA (reference sequence). For the CDR3, the DNA is TGCAGTGCTAGGACTCCCTTCATCGATGGCTACACCTTC. This gives the protein CSARTPFIDGYTF.

This clonotype has just one count. This chain joins TRBV12-3 or TRBV12-4 and TRBJ1-5, with D possibly being TRBD1 (6 bases). The germline V and J ends were trimmed by 4 bases and 0 bases, with 13 bases remaining between them. CDR3 length: 16 residues. CDR3 loop: CASSSRTDRSNQPQHF. CDR3 coding DNA: TGTGCCAGCAGTTCGAGGACAGACCGTAGCAATCAGCCCCAGCATTTT.

The rearrangement links TRBV4-3 to TRBJ1-4; possibly TRBD1 for D (5 bases). The CDR3 is 17 amino acids. Trimming stripped 2 bases from V and 0 bases from J, with 13 bases between. CDR1 and CDR2 (germline): LGHNA, YSLEER. CDR3 loop: CASSQRTGPATNEKLFF. As DNA, the CDR3 is TGCGCCAGCAGCCAAAGAACAGGACCTGCAACTAATGAAAAACTGTTTTTT.

The gene calls are TRBV30 and TRBJ1-3; weak D call: TRBD1 (5 bases). Trimming shortened V by 1 base and J by 2 bases, and 9 bases separated the two germline ends. Germline assignment: CDR1 GTSNPN and CDR2 SVGIG (reference sequence). CDR3 length: 14 amino acids. CDR3: CAWSAQGAGNTIYF. The DNA for the CDR3 is TGTGCCTGGAGTGCCCAGGGAGCTGGAAACACCATATATTTT.

The CDR3 loop is CSARADREGQFF. CDR3 in DNA: TGCAGTGCTAGAGCCGACAGGGAGGGGCAGTTCTTC. V and J are TRBV20-1 and TRBJ2-1; D tentatively reads TRBD1 or TRBD2 (7 bases each). The germline gives CDR1 DFQATT, CDR2 SNEGSKA (reference sequence). This CDR3 is built from 12 residues. V gave up 1 base and J gave up 12 bases, with 13 bases separating them.

J is TRBJ2-6 and V is TRBV25-1, with 8 bases identical to TRBD1. This CDR3 is 15 amino acids long. Germline CDR1 reads MGHDK; CDR2 reads SYGVNS. V gave up 8 bases and J gave up 11 bases; unmatched junction bases: 14. The CDR3 sequence is CASSGQDPWGDVLTF. CDR3 in DNA: TGTGCCAGCTCGGGACAGGACCCTTGGGGCGACGTCCTGACTTTC.

This chain uses TRBV9 with TRBJ2-1, with D maybe TRBD1 (5 bases). Germline V gene data show CDR1 as SGDLS and CDR2 as YYNGEE. CDR3 length equals 16 residues. The germline V and J ends were trimmed by 0 bases and 0 bases, with 10 bases remaining between them. The CDR3 reads CASSVVGLGSYNEQFF. In nucleotides, the CDR3 is TGTGCCAGCAGCGTAGTGGGGCTCGGCTCCTACAATGAGCAGTTCTTC.

The chain carries TRBV7-2 and TRBJ1-4; tentatively, D is TRBD1 (6 bases). Looked up from germline, CDR1 is SGHTA and CDR2 is FQGNSA. The CDR3 runs to 14 residues. Trimming took off 4 bases at V and 3 bases at J, with 9 bases between the two ends. Here the CDR3 reads CASSSTGSNEKLFF. The CDR3 DNA reads as TGTGCCAGCAGCTCCACAGGGTCTAATGAAAAACTGTTTTTT.

The chain joins TRBV11-2 to TRBJ2-5; maybe TRBD2 (6 bases). CDR3 length equals 16 residues. Germline CDR1 SGHAT, CDR2 FQNNGV. V dropped 5 bases and J dropped 5 bases, with 21 bases sitting between them. CDR3 sequence reads: CASSLQHGSRGETQYF. DNA for the CDR3: TGTGCCAGCAGCCTTCAGCACGGATCCCGGGGGGAGACCCAGTACTTC.

This chain connects TRBV20-1 to TRBJ2-3; D remains ambiguous. V lost 2 bases and J 5 bases, leaving 5 bases between the germline ends. There are 11 residues in the CDR3. Germline V gives CDR1 DFQATT, CDR2 SNEGSKA (reference sequence). The CDR3 spells CSARWGDTQYF. The CDR3 nucleotides read TGCAGTGCTAGATGGGGAGATACGCAGTATTTT.